A selection of T cell receptor beta chains follows, all from one sample in a study of T cell responses to AZD1222 COVID-19 vaccine. Generated by immunoSEQ multiplex PCR, the TCRdb table keeps only in-frame clones and is missing some. The sample records some 81,000 clones, around 83% being singletons. The sample was peripheral blood, taken 28 days after the second AZD1222 dose. These receptors all come from an adult who received the AZD1222 COVID-19 vaccine. CDR3s include the opening cysteine and the closing phenylalanine or tryptophan. D genes are given only for firm matches. Size tells how often a clone was seen (once, few, many) or the class of an expanded clone, and some rows leave it out.

NA,once,TRBV7-2,TRBJ1-6,TGTGCCAGCAGCTTAGACAGCTCCTATAATTCACCCCTCCACTTT,CASSLDSSYNSPLHF
TRBD1,NA,TRBV4-3,TRBJ1-6,TGCGCCAGCAGCCAAGGGAGGGGCGGGACAGGGATTTCACCCCTCCACTTT,CASSQGRGGTGISPLHF
TRBD2,NA,TRBV28,TRBJ2-1,TGTGCCAGCAACCCTAGCGGGAGCCCCCGGGGGGAGCAGTTCTTC,CASNPSGSPRGEQFF
TRBD2,NA,TRBV28,TRBJ2-5,TGTGCCAGCAGTTTCGGACTAGCGGGAGTAGAAGAGACCCAGTACTTC,CASSFGLAGVEETQYF
NA,NA,TRBV19,TRBJ1-4,TGTGCCAGTAGTATGGGAATGGGGGGCTACGGTGAAAAACTGTTTTTT,CASSMGMGGYGEKLFF
NA,NA,TRBV11-3,TRBJ2-7,TGTGCCAGCGGGTCAAATTCCTACGAGCAGTACTTC,CASGSNSYEQYF
TRBD1,once,TRBV7-2,TRBJ1-5,TGTGCCAGCAGCTTAGCGGGACAGGGCGGCAATCAGCCCCAGCATTTT,CASSLAGQGGNQPQHF
TRBD1,NA,TRBV5-1,TRBJ2-6,TGCGCCAGCAGCTTGGTAGGGGGCCCCGGGGCCAACGTCCTGACTTTC,CASSLVGGPGANVLTF
NA,NA,TRBV3-1/TRBV3-2,TRBJ2-3,TGTGCCAGCAGCCTCTCGGCAAGCCCGCAGTATTTT,CASSLSASPQYF
TRBD1,NA,TRBV5-3,TRBJ2-7,TGTGCCAGAAGCCCGGGACAGGGGGCGGACGAGCAGTACTTC,CARSPGQGADEQYF
NA,NA,TRBV20-1,TRBJ1-2,TGCAGTGCTAGTCAGCAGGGACCCTATGGCTACACCTTC,CSASQQGPYGYTF
NA,NA,TRBV7-9,TRBJ1-3,TGTGCCAGCAGCTTAACCCACCCGGGTAACACCATATATTTT,CASSLTHPGNTIYF
TRBD1,NA,TRBV9,TRBJ1-5,TGTGCCAGCAGCCTAACAGGGGGCAATCAGCCCCAGCATTTT,CASSLTGGNQPQHF
TRBD1,once,TRBV5-1,TRBJ2-1,TGCGCCAGCAGCCCGGCGGGACAGGGTGGCAATGAGCAGTTCTTC,CASSPAGQGGNEQFF
NA,NA,TRBV27,TRBJ2-7,TGTGCCAGCAGTTTATCCTCGAGGGTCGGCTACGAGCAGTACTTC,CASSLSSRVGYEQYF
TRBD1,NA,TRBV30,TRBJ1-3,TGTGCCTGGAGTGGGGGGTCAAGGGACAGCTCTGGAAACACCATATATTTT,CAWSGGSRDSSGNTIYF
TRBD1,once,TRBV2,TRBJ1-4,TGTGCCAGCACCATCGACAGGGGCCGTGAAAAACTGTTTTTT,CASTIDRGREKLFF
NA,NA,TRBV5-4,TRBJ2-3,TGTGCCAGCAGCAGGGGGGGTGCAAATACGCAGTATTTT,CASSRGGANTQYF
TRBD1,NA,TRBV29-1,TRBJ2-7,TGCAGCGTTGAGGCCAGGGGGTTGGACGAGCAGTACTTC,CSVEARGLDEQYF
NA,NA,TRBV2,TRBJ1-3,TGTGCCAGCAGTGATGGCGGAGCTGGAAACACCATATATTTT,CASSDGGAGNTIYF
TRBD2,NA,TRBV19,TRBJ2-5,TGTGCCAGTAGTATTTCGCGGTGGGTAGCGGGGGCCCAAGAGACCCAGTACTTC,CASSISRWVAGAQETQYF
NA,once,TRBV5-1,TRBJ2-7,TGCGCCAGCAGCTTGCCGGGGACCGGTCAAGCATACGAGCAGTACTTC,CASSLPGTGQAYEQYF
TRBD1,NA,TRBV5-1,TRBJ1-1,TGCGCCAGCAGCTTGGTGAGGGACAGTCAGAACACTGAAGCTTTCTTT,CASSLVRDSQNTEAFF
NA,NA,TRBV11-2,TRBJ1-5,TGTGCCAGCAGCTCGTTTCGAGATCAGCCCCAGCATTTT,CASSSFRDQPQHF
NA,NA,TRBV15,TRBJ1-2,TGTGCCACCAGCACCGCCCTCCCAGGGGGCTACACCTTC,CATSTALPGGYTF
NA,once,TRBV18,TRBJ1-1,TGTGCCAGCTCACCGTTCGGGGAAAGGAACACTGAAGCTTTCTTT,CASSPFGERNTEAFF
NA,few,TRBV30,TRBJ1-5,TGTGCCTGGAATGGGGGGGCGTTAAGTCAGCCCCAGCATTTT,CAWNGGALSQPQHF
NA,NA,TRBV29-1,TRBJ1-4,TGCAGCGTTCGCACGCAGACAGGAGAAAAACTGTTTTTT,CSVRTQTGEKLFF
NA,once,TRBV6-6,TRBJ1-5,TGTGCCAGCAGGGCTGACAGCCTCAATCAGCCCCAGCATTTT,CASRADSLNQPQHF
TRBD1,NA,TRBV7-6,TRBJ2-6,TGTGCCAGCAGCAAAGGACAGGGTGGCCTCTCTGGGGCCAACGTCCTGACTTTC,CASSKGQGGLSGANVLTF
NA,NA,TRBV6-5,TRBJ2-1,TGTGCCAGCAACAGACAGGCGTGGGATGAGCAGTTCTTC,CASNRQAWDEQFF
TRBD2,NA,TRBV20-1,TRBJ2-1,TGCAGTGCTAGTAGAGCGGGAGGCTCCTACAATGAGCAGTTCTTC,CSASRAGGSYNEQFF
TRBD2,NA,TRBV15,TRBJ2-5,TGTGCCACCAGCATTAGCGGGGATGTTCAAGAGACCCAGTACTTC,CATSISGDVQETQYF
NA,NA,TRBV7-9,TRBJ1-5,TGTGCCAGCACCAGGGGTTCGGGCAATCAGCCCCAGCATTTT,CASTRGSGNQPQHF
NA,NA,TRBV3-1/TRBV3-2,TRBJ2-5,TGTGCCAGCTGCAGAGGAGTAGCAGGGCAGACCCAGTACTTC,CASCRGVAGQTQYF
TRBD1,NA,TRBV11-2,TRBJ1-4,TGTGCCAGCACCAACGACAGGGGTAATGAAAAACTGTTTTTT,CASTNDRGNEKLFF
NA,once,TRBV11-2,TRBJ2-7,TGTGCCAGCAGCTTAGGGGGGGTCGGGCAGTACTTC,CASSLGGVGQYF
NA,NA,TRBV5-1,TRBJ1-1,TGCGCCAGCGGTTCAGGGATATCGAACACTGAAGCTTTCTTT,CASGSGISNTEAFF
TRBD2,NA,TRBV28,TRBJ2-3,TGTGCCAGCCGAAATAGCGGGGGGGGCCCACGCACAGATACGCAGTATTTT,CASRNSGGGPRTDTQYF
NA,NA,TRBV3-1/TRBV3-2,TRBJ1-1,TGTGCCAGCAGCCCCCCGGGGAACACTGAAGCTTTCTTT,CASSPPGNTEAFF
TRBD1,NA,TRBV5-5,TRBJ2-1,TGTGCCAGCAGCCCCCAGACAGGGCCCTACAATGAGCAGTTCTTC,CASSPQTGPYNEQFF
NA,NA,TRBV7-6,TRBJ1-5,TGTGCCAGCAGCTTAGCGCGGGGGCTGAATCAGCCCCAGCATTTT,CASSLARGLNQPQHF
NA,few,TRBV11-3,TRBJ2-7,TGTGCCAGCAGCTTAGCGGTAGGCCCCTCCTACGAGCAGTACTTC,CASSLAVGPSYEQYF
TRBD1,once,TRBV9,TRBJ1-3,TGTGCCAGCAGCGTAGGAGGACAGGCAATCTTTTCTGGAAACACCATATATTTT,CASSVGGQAIFSGNTIYF
TRBD1,NA,TRBV5-4,TRBJ2-7,TGTGCCAGCAGCCTGCCAGGGGGCCACGAGCAGTACTTC,CASSLPGGHEQYF
NA,NA,TRBV6-1,TRBJ2-7,TGTGCCAGCAGGTCGATGGGGGGTACCTACGAGCAGTACTTC,CASRSMGGTYEQYF
NA,NA,TRBV3-1/TRBV3-2,TRBJ1-5,TGTGCCAGCAGCCAAGATTGGGGCAATCAGCCCCAGCATTTT,CASSQDWGNQPQHF
NA,NA,TRBV19,TRBJ1-1,TGTGCCAGTAGTCCGAGACGGATGAACACTGAAGCTTTCTTT,CASSPRRMNTEAFF
NA,few,TRBV11-2,TRBJ2-3,TGTGCCAGCAGCTTAGATCAGTTGGGGGCATGGTATTTT,CASSLDQLGAWYF
NA,few,TRBV12-3/TRBV12-4,TRBJ2-7,TGTGCCAGCAGTTTCAGGCTAGCCGACGAGCAGTACTTC,CASSFRLADEQYF
NA,NA,TRBV7-2,TRBJ1-4,TGTGCCAGCAGCTTAGCTTCGTCCCAATTCAATGAAAAACTGTTTTTT,CASSLASSQFNEKLFF
TRBD2,once,TRBV6-1,TRBJ2-5,TGTGCCAGCAGTGAAGGTAGCGGGGGAACCCAGTACTTC,CASSEGSGGTQYF
NA,NA,TRBV7-9,TRBJ2-1,TGTGCCAGCAGCTTAATTGAGATGTCCTACAATGAGCAGTTCTTC,CASSLIEMSYNEQFF
TRBD1,NA,TRBV5-6,TRBJ1-2,TGTGCCAGCAGCGCCGGACAGGGAAGATATGGCTACACCTTC,CASSAGQGRYGYTF
NA,NA,TRBV30,TRBJ2-7,TGTGCCTGGAGTCACGGGACCTACGAGCAGTACTTC,CAWSHGTYEQYF